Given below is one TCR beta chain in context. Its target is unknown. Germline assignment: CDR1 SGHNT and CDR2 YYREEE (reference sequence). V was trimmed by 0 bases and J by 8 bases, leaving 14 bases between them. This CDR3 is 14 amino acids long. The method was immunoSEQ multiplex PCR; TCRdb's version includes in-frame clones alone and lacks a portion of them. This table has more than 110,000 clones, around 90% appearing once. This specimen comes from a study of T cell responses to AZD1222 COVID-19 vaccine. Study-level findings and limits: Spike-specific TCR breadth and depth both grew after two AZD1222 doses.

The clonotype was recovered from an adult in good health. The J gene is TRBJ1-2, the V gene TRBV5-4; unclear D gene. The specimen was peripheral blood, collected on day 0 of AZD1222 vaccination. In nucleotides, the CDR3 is TGTGCCAGCAGCTTGGCCGGTACGGTGCAGGGCTACACCTTC. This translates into CASSLAGTVQGYTF.